The T cell receptor beta chain described here comes from a study of T cell responses to AZD1222 COVID-19 vaccine. Repertoires were generated with immunoSEQ multiplex PCR, while TCRdb's copy carries only in-frame clones and drops some. The sample has about 140,000 clones; around 91% are singletons. CDR1 and CDR2 (germline): SGHNT, YYREEE (reference sequence). CDR3 size: 13 residues. Trimming took off 0 bases at V and 7 bases at J, with 11 bases between the two ends. The sample here was peripheral blood, taken on day 0 of AZD1222 vaccination. The clonotype was recovered from an adult in good health. This chain links TRBV5-4 with TRBJ2-7; D unclear. Here the CDR3 DNA reads TGTGCCAGCAGCTTGGCCCTAGGGAAAGAGCAGTACTTC. Translating it yields CASSLALGKEQYF.